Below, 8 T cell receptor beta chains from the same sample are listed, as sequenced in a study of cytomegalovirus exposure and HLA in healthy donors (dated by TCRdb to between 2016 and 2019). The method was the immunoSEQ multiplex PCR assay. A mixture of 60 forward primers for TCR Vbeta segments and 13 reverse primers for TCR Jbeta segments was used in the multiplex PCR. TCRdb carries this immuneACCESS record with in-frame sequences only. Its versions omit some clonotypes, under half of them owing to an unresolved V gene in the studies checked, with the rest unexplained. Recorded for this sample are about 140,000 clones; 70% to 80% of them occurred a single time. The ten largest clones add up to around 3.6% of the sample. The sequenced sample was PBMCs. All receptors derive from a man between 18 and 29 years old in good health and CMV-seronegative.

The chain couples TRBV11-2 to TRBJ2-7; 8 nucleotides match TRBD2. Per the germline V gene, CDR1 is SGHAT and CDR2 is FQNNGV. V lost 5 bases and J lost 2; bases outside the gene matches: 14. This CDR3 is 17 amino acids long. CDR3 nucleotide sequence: TGTGCCAGCAGCCTTCGTACCCGTCGTAGCGGGGCCTACGAGCAGTACTTC. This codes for CASSLRTRRSGAYEQYF. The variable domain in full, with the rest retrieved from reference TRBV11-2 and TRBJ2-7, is EAGVAQSPRYKIIEKRQSVAFWCNPISGHATLYWYQQILGQGPKLLIQFQNNGVVDDSQLPKDRFSAERLKGVDSTLKIQPAKLEDSAVYLCASSLRTRRSGAYEQYFGPGTRLTVT.

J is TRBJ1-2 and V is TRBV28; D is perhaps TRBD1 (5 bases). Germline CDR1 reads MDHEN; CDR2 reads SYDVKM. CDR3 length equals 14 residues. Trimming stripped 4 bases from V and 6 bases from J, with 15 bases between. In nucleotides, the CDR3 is TGTGCCAGCAGTTACGGAGGGGCTGAGCATGGCTACACCTTC. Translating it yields CASSYGGAEHGYTF.

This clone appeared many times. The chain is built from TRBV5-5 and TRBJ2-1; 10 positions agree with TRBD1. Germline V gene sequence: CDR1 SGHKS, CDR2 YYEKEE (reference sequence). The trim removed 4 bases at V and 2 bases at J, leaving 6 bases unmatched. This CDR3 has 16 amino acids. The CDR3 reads CASSPPTGGAYNEQFF. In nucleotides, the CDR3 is TGTGCCAGCAGCCCACCGACAGGGGGCGCCTACAATGAGCAGTTCTTC.

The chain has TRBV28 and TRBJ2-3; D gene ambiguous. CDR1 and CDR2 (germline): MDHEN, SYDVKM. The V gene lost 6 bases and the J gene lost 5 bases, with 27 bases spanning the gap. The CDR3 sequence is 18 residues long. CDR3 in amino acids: CASRVKSIWKEVVDTQYF. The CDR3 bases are TGTGCCAGCAGGGTCAAGTCGATCTGGAAAGAGGTGGTAGATACGCAGTATTTT.

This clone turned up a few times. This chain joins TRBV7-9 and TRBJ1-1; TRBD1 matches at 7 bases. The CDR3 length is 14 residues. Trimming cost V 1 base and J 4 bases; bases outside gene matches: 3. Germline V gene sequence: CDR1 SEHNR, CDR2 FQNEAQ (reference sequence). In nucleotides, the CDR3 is TGTGCCAGCAGCTTAGGGGCAGGGGGCACTGAAGCTTTCTTT. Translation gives CASSLGAGGTEAFF.

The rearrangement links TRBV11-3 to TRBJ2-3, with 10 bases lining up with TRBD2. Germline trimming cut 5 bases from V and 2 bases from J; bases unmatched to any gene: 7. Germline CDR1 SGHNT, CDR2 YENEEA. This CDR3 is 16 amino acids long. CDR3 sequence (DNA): TGTGCCAGCAGCGCATCACTAGCGGGGCTCACAGATACGCAGTATTTT. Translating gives CASSASLAGLTDTQYF.

The CDR3 loop reads CAWMRAGGPPSEQFF. CDR3 nucleotide sequence: TGTGCCTGGATGCGGGCGGGAGGGCCTCCTAGCGAGCAGTTCTTC. J is TRBJ2-1 and V is TRBV30; TRBD2 aligns across 9 bases. The CDR3 consists of 15 residues. Germline lookup yields CDR1 GTSNPN and CDR2 SVGIG (reference sequence). V was clipped by 4 bases and J by 10 bases; unmatched bases: 14.

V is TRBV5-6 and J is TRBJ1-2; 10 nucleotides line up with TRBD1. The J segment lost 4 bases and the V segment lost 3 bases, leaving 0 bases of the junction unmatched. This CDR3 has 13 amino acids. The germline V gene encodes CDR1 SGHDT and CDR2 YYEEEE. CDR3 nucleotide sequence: TGTGCCAGCAGCTGGGACAGGGGCTATGGCTACACCTTC. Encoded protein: CASSWDRGYGYTF. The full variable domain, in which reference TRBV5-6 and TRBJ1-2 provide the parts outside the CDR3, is DAGVTQSPTHLIKTRGQQVTLRCSPKSGHDTVSWYQQALGQGPQFIFQYYEEEERQRGNFPDRFSGHQFPNYSSELNVNALLLGDSALYLCASSWDRGYGYTFGSGTRLTVV.